This T cell receptor (beta chain) appears in the sequencing data of a study of cytomegalovirus exposure and HLA in healthy donors. General study findings and limits: According to the study, about 180 TCR beta chains were cytomegalovirus-associated. Despite most TCR sequences being rare, some public TCRs occurred in many donors.

Primers included in the PCR were 60 Vbeta and 13 Jbeta primers. TCRdb's table, derived via immunoSEQ multiplex PCR, lists solely in-frame clones and lacks some. The top ten clones hold 3% to 4% of a sample with about 94,000 clones, about three fifths of them seen once. As regards this clone: The antigen remains undetermined.

The CDR3 is 14 residues long. With 6 bases removed from V and 4 bases from J, the gap between germline ends came to 15 bases. Germline V gene sequence: CDR1 SGHAT, CDR2 FQNNGV. This receptor was taken from a man aged 25 to 45 in good health and CMV-seronegative. Sequenced sample: PBMCs. V gene TRBV11-2 combines with J gene TRBJ1-2; D perhaps matches TRBD1 (6 bases). The CDR3 is CASRALTGIYGYTF. CDR3 bases: TGTGCCAGCAGGGCACTGACAGGAATCTATGGCTACACCTTC. Together with reference TRBV11-2 and TRBJ1-2, the CDR3 gives the full variable domain: EAGVAQSPRYKIIEKRQSVAFWCNPISGHATLYWYQQILGQGPKLLIQFQNNGVVDDSQLPKDRFSAERLKGVDSTLKIQPAKLEDSAVYLCASRALTGIYGYTFGSGTRLTVV.